This T cell receptor beta chain came from a study of T cells in Graves' hyperthyroidism and ophthalmopathy. The study's findings and limits: Ophthalmopathy onset followed model prediction by a median approximately 7 months. Most expanded thyroid clonotypes above 0.001 also appeared in blood.

The diagnoses drew upon clinical symptoms, serum thyroxine and TRAb, thyroid ultrasound and orbital computed tomography. PBMCs were sourced from approximately 9.3 ml fresh peripheral blood. This clonotype was recorded at least ten times. Its antigen is unidentified. The investigators amplified TCR beta CDR3 regions from RNA transcripts. The study used the HTBI primer set for a first-round RT-PCR of the TCR CDR3. MiXCR, applied by TCRdb to the multiplex PCR reads, yields one record per CDR3 protein. In the table there are around 720,000 distinct CDR3 sequences, around 40% of which are singletons. Trimming pared 6 bases from V and 4 bases from J, leaving 19 bases between. The germline CDR1 and CDR2 sequences are SQVTM and ANQGSEA. The CDR3 extends over 14 amino acids.

The clonotype was recovered from a woman aged 40 to 50 with Graves' hyperthyroidism. The V and J genes are TRBV29-1 and TRBJ2-7; D is unresolved. What was sequenced was blood. The CDR3 sequence: CSVITGLVFYEQYF. CDR3 bases: TGCAGCGTAATCACCGGCTTAGTCTTTTACGAGCAGTACTTC.